Sequencing of this T cell receptor (beta chain) was carried out in a study of blood T cell repertoires in COVID-19. The method was immunoSEQ multiplex PCR; TCRdb's version includes in-frame clones alone and lacks a portion of them. The table shows approximately 240,000 clones, with around four fifths occurring only once. The CDR3 consists of 17 residues. CDR1 is SGHVS and CDR2 is FNYEAQ in the germline V gene. The V and J ends lost 5 bases and 6 bases, in that order; junction bases with no gene match: 19. The specimen sequenced was peripheral blood. The gene calls are TRBV7-6 and TRBJ2-7, with 7 positions matching TRBD2. The receptor was derived from an elderly woman with active or convalescent COVID-19. The chain's CDR3 is CASSPERDEAGALEQYF. CDR3 nucleotides: TGTGCCAGCAGCCCCGAACGGGACGAGGCGGGAGCCCTCGAGCAGTACTTC.